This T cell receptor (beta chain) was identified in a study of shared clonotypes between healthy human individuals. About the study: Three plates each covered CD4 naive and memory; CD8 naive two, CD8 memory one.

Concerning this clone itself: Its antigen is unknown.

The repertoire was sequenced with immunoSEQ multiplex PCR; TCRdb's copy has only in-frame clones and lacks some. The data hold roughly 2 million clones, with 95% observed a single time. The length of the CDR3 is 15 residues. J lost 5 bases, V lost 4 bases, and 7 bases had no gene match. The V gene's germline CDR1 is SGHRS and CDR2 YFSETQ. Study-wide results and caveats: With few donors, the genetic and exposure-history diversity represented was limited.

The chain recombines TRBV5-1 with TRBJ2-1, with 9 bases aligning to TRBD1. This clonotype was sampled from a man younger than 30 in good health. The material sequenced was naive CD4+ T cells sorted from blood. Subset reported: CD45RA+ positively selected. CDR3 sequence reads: CASSIGDRDDNEQFF. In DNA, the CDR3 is TGCGCCAGCAGCATAGGGGACAGGGACGACAATGAGCAGTTCTTC. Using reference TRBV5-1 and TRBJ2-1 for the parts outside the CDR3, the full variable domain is KAGVTQTPRYLIKTRGQQVTLSCSPISGHRSVSWYQQTPGQGLQFLFEYFSETQRNKGNFPGRFSGRQFSNSRSEMNVSTLELGDSALYLCASSIGDRDDNEQFFGPGTRLTVL.